Sequencing of this T cell receptor (beta chain) was carried out in a study of T-cell reconstitution after alpha-beta-depleted transplantation in children. The study, taken as a whole, reports: T-cell numbers and diversity, one year after transplant, stemmed largely from T cells that were newly produced. Day-60 TCRbeta diversity that was high in some patients was derived from surviving recipient T cells and thymic progenitors.

The authors prepared the TCRbeta library with unique molecular identifiers. TCRdb reprocessed the PCR reads via MiXCR and lists one record per CDR3 protein. The table shows under 850,000 distinct CDR3 sequences, with over 10% occurring only once. The length of the CDR3 is 23 residues. Germline V lookup: CDR1 MDHEN, CDR2 SYDVKM. The V gene end was trimmed by 1 base and the J gene end by 4 bases; junction bases not matched to a gene: 25. Only a few counts were recorded for this clonotype. Its antigen remains unknown. The sequences come from PBMCs, collected before TCRalphabeta/CD19-depleted stem cell transplant. This TCR derives from a girl aged 2 to 9 with congenital amegakaryocytic thrombocytopenia, due to receive a stem cell transplant. This chain connects TRBV28 to TRBJ2-1; TRBD2 matches at 10 bases. In DNA, the CDR3 is TGTGCCAGCAGTTTATTTGGCTTTGTTGGGGCTAGCGGGAGAATTGAGGTTTACAATGAGCAGTTCTTC. Protein product: CASSLFGFVGASGRIEVYNEQFF.